The 15 T cell receptor beta chains below come from one sample, sequenced in a study of blood T cell repertoires in COVID-19. Here immunoSEQ multiplex PCR was the method, and the copy in TCRdb shows in-frame clones only, minus some. In the table there are about 230,000 clones, 65% to 90% of which are singletons. Material for sequencing was peripheral blood. All receptors derive from a man aged 50-60 years with COVID-19, enrolled during active disease.

V and J are TRBV7-3 and TRBJ2-1; maybe TRBD2 (6 bases). The V gene's germline CDR1 is SGHTA and CDR2 FQGTGA. Trimming took 6 bases from V and 0 from J, leaving 15 bases between them. The CDR3 covers 16 residues. DNA for the CDR3: TGTGCCAGCAGTTTCATAGCGGCGAGCTCCTACAATGAGCAGTTCTTC. This encodes CASSFIAASSYNEQFF.

V gene TRBV28 combines with J gene TRBJ2-7, with D possibly matching TRBD2 (5 bases). This CDR3 contains 12 residues. Germline lookup yields CDR1 MDHEN and CDR2 SYDVKM. Trimming pared 8 bases from V and 3 bases from J, leaving 11 bases between. CDR3: CASSGGLYEQYF. The CDR3 DNA follows: TGTGCCAGCTCCGGAGGACTCTACGAGCAGTACTTC. Full variable domain (remainder filled in from reference TRBV28 and TRBJ2-7): DVKVTQSSRYLVKRTGEKVFLECVQDMDHENMFWYRQDPGLGLRLIYFSYDVKMKEKGDIPEGYSVSREKKERFSLILESASTNQTSMYLCASSGGLYEQYFGPGTRLTVT.

The chain combines TRBV7-2 with TRBJ2-5; 9 bases map to TRBD2. The CDR3 runs to 15 residues. V shed 5 bases, J shed 10 bases, and the junction held 14 bases outside the gene matches. Germline lookup yields CDR1 SGHTA and CDR2 FQGNSA. The CDR3 reads CASSHRAGGPRDQYF. CDR3 DNA: TGTGCCAGCAGCCACCGAGCGGGGGGACCCCGGGACCAGTACTTC. The variable domain in full, completed from reference TRBV7-2 and TRBJ2-5, reads GAGVSQSPSNKVTEKGKDVELRCDPISGHTALYWYRQSLGQGLEFLIYFQGNSAPDKSGLPSDRFSAERTGGSVSTLTIQRTQQEDSAVYLCASSHRAGGPRDQYFGPGTRLLVL.

The V and J genes are TRBV29-1 and TRBJ2-4, with D perhaps TRBD2 (6 bases). The CDR3 extends over 15 amino acids. Germline CDR1 and CDR2: SQVTM and ANQGSEA. Trimming shortened V by 2 bases and J by 4 bases, and 15 bases separated the two germline ends. CDR3 nucleotide sequence: TGCAGCGTTGAAAGTCCTCTTCGGGAGAAAAACATTCAGTACTTC. It is translated as CSVESPLREKNIQYF.

The chain recombines TRBV5-1 with TRBJ2-2; D is perhaps TRBD1 (6 bases). V lost 5 bases and J 0 bases, leaving 14 bases between the germline ends. Per germline, CDR1 SGHRS and CDR2 YFSETQ. The CDR3 sequence is 16 residues long. CDR3 residues: CASRLQGGSNTGELFF. Written as DNA, the CDR3 is TGCGCCAGCAGGTTACAGGGTGGTTCGAACACCGGGGAGCTGTTTTTT.

The CDR3 here is CASSYQAGLGNQPQHF. DNA of the CDR3: TGTGCCAGCAGTTACCAGGCGGGGCTCGGCAATCAGCCCCAGCATTTT. The chain has TRBV28 and TRBJ1-5, with D tentatively TRBD1 (5 bases). CDR1 is MDHEN, CDR2 SYDVKM, per germline. Between the trimmed V and J ends, which lost 4 bases and 2 bases, there was a span of 15 bases. The CDR3 is 16 amino acids.

The V gene is TRBV5-6, the J gene TRBJ2-7; 10 bases are shared with TRBD2. Germline CDR1 is SGHDT and CDR2 is YYEEEE. The trim removed 1 base at V and 0 bases at J, leaving 7 bases unmatched. The CDR3 covers 17 residues. CDR3 region: CASSLHGTSGTSYEQYF. CDR3 nucleotide sequence: TGTGCCAGCAGCTTGCATGGAACTAGCGGGACCTCCTACGAGCAGTACTTC.

The chain recombines TRBV7-9 with TRBJ2-7; 7 bases fit TRBD1. V lost 4 bases, J lost 7 bases, and 10 bases stayed unmatched. CDR3 size: 14 residues. Germline assignment: CDR1 SEHNR and CDR2 FQNEAQ (reference sequence). The CDR3 region is CASSSRQGAPEQYF. In DNA, the CDR3 is TGTGCCAGCAGCTCAAGACAGGGCGCCCCGGAGCAGTACTTC.

V and J are TRBV12-3 or TRBV12-4 and TRBJ1-5; D is perhaps TRBD1 (6 bases). The CDR3 spans 13 residues. V was trimmed by 6 bases and J by 5 bases, leaving 11 bases between them. CDR3 nucleotide sequence: TGTGCCAGCAGCTATGACAGGCATCAGCCCCAGCATTTT. Its translation: CASSYDRHQPQHF.

The rearrangement links TRBV5-1 to TRBJ1-5, with TRBD1 identical over 8 bases. CDR3 length: 15 amino acids. Per the germline V gene, CDR1 is SGHRS and CDR2 is YFSETQ. V shed 1 base and J 3 bases; nucleotides not matched to a gene: 3. CDR3 sequence: CASSLSDRANQPQHF. The CDR3 nucleotides read TGCGCCAGCAGCTTGTCGGACAGGGCCAATCAGCCCCAGCATTTT.

The genes are TRBV3-1 (or the pseudogene TRBV3-2) and TRBJ1-1; D is perhaps TRBD1 (5 bases). This CDR3 has 12 amino acids. Germline assignment: CDR1 LGHDT and CDR2 YNNKEL (reference sequence). V gave up 3 bases and J gave up 4 bases, with 6 bases separating them. Here the CDR3 reads CASSQGPTEAFF. CDR3 DNA: TGTGCCAGCAGCCAGGGGCCCACTGAAGCTTTCTTT.

Remarks on this clone: The sample contains more than one DNA sequence encoding this CDR3. The rearrangement uses TRBV3-1 (or the pseudogene TRBV3-2) and TRBJ2-5; D is possibly TRBD2 (5 bases). CDR1 LGHDT and CDR2 YNNKEL come from the germline V gene (reference sequence). V was pared by 0 bases and J by 5 bases, with 7 bases between. CDR3 length: 13 residues. The CDR3 DNA reads as TGTGCCAGCAGCCAAGAAAGGAGGGAGACCCAGTACTTC. It yields the protein CASSQERRETQYF.

V is TRBV9 and J is TRBJ1-1; no clear D gene. Deletions cut 0 bases from V and 4 bases from J, with 7 bases between. CDR1 is SGDLS and CDR2 is YYNGEE in the germline V gene. The CDR3 extends over 13 amino acids. CDR3 nucleotides: TGTGCCAGCAGCGTAGTTGAGGGCACTGAAGCTTTCTTT. Encoded protein: CASSVVEGTEAFF.

This chain's CDR3 is CASSFSPGTEYEQYF. CDR3 nucleotide sequence: TGTGCCAGCAGCTTTTCCCCCGGGACAGAATACGAGCAGTACTTC. The V and J genes are TRBV13 and TRBJ2-7; 7 bases line up with TRBD1. The V and J ends lost 3 bases and 4 bases, in that order; junction bases with no gene match: 9. Per germline, CDR1 PRHDT and CDR2 FYEKMQ (reference sequence). This CDR3 has 15 residues.

This chain links TRBV7-9 with TRBJ2-2; D is unresolved. Trimming cost V 1 base and J 6 bases, with 21 bases left between them. Germline CDR1 SEHNR, CDR2 FQNEAQ (reference sequence). This CDR3 has 18 residues. The CDR3 DNA sequence: TGTGCCAGCAGCTTAGAGACTCAAATCCATTTTACGGCCGGGGAGCTGTTTTTT. It yields the protein CASSLETQIHFTAGELFF.